These 21 T cell receptor beta chains were sequenced from one sample in a study of early stage breast cancer tumors. The protocol was immunoSEQ multiplex PCR, while the TCRdb copy is restricted to in-frame clones and leaves out a portion. This sample has a few thousand clones, with 55% to 75% found just once. Sequenced material: breast tumor tissue. These receptors all stem from a person aged 55 to 69 with breast cancer.

The rearrangement joins TRBV19 to TRBJ2-7; D ambiguous. The V and J ends lost 5 bases and 4 bases respectively, with 18 bases between them. The CDR3 is 15 amino acids. The germline V gene has CDR1 LNHDA and CDR2 SQIVND (reference sequence). CDR3 in amino acids: CASSYYNGPRYEQYF. The CDR3 nucleotides read TGTGCCAGTAGTTACTATAACGGACCCCGGTACGAGCAGTACTTC.

The chain carries TRBV5-1 and TRBJ2-7; 7 nucleotides line up with TRBD1. Germline CDR1 SGHRS, CDR2 YFSETQ. The CDR3 spans 13 residues. V shed 8 bases and J 3 bases; nucleotides not matched to a gene: 8. CDR3 nucleotide sequence: TGCGCCAGTTCCGGGACAGCAAACTACGAGCAGTACTTC. It translates to CASSGTANYEQYF.

In DNA, the CDR3 is TGTGCCAGCTCACCGGATGTCCGAAGGGCAGATACGCAGTATTTT. Translating gives CASSPDVRRADTQYF. This chain connects TRBV18 to TRBJ2-3; D gene unclear. Trimming removed 3 bases at V and 4 bases at J, with 14 bases between. The CDR3 is 15 amino acids. Germline V CDR1 and CDR2: KGHSH, LQKENI. Looking up the rest from reference TRBV18 and TRBJ2-3 gives the full variable domain: NAGVMQNPRHLVRRRGQEARLRCSPMKGHSHVYWYRQLPEEGLKFMVYLQKENIIDESGMPKERFSAEFPKEGPSILRIQQVVRGDSAAYFCASSPDVRRADTQYFGPGTRLTVL.

The V gene is TRBV11-2, the J gene TRBJ2-2; possible D gene TRBD1, 6 bases. CDR1 and CDR2 from the germline V gene are SGHAT and FQNNGV. V gave up 1 base and J gave up 5 bases, with 17 bases separating them. The CDR3 is made up of 17 amino acids. The CDR3 nucleotides read TGTGCCAGCAGCTTAGGATTACAGGGCGCGAGTACCGGGGAGCTGTTTTTT. It translates to CASSLGLQGASTGELFF.

The V call is TRBV4-1, the J call TRBJ2-3, with D maybe TRBD1 (6 bases). V was trimmed by 4 bases and J by 4 bases, leaving 15 bases between them. The CDR3 covers 15 residues. CDR1 is MGHRA and CDR2 is YSYEKL in the germline V gene. The CDR3 region has the DNA TGCGCCAGCAGCCTAACAACAGGGACCTCAGATACGCAGTATTTT. As protein: CASSLTTGTSDTQYF.

The chain has TRBV6-6 and TRBJ1-2; 9 bases are shared with TRBD1. The CDR3 consists of 13 residues. Germline lookup yields CDR1 MNHNY and CDR2 SVGAGI (reference sequence). V lost 6 bases, J lost 7 bases, and 6 bases stayed unmatched. CDR3 sequence: CASSVQGAAGYTF. As DNA, the CDR3 is TGTGCCAGCAGCGTACAGGGGGCGGCTGGCTACACCTTC.

The J gene is TRBJ2-6, the V gene TRBV5-4, with 10 bases aligning to TRBD1. Per germline, CDR1 SGHNT and CDR2 YYREEE (reference sequence). The V and J ends lost 3 bases and 2 bases, in that order; junction bases with no gene match: 2. The CDR3 covers 16 residues. CDR3 in DNA: TGTGCCAGCAGCTGGGACAGGGGAGCTGGGGCCAACGTCCTGACTTTC. Protein sequence: CASSWDRGAGANVLTF. The full variable domain, with the rest looked up from reference TRBV5-4 and TRBJ2-6, is ETGVTQSPTHLIKTRGQQVTLRCSSQSGHNTVSWYQQALGQGPQFIFQYYREEENGRGNFPPRFSGLQFPNYSSELNVNALELDDSALYLCASSWDRGAGANVLTFGAGSRLTVL.

The chain uses TRBV7-8 and TRBJ2-2; D not resolved. Germline CDR1 reads SGHVS; CDR2 reads FQNEAQ. The CDR3 runs 16 residues. V lost 5 bases to trimming and J lost 4 bases, with 17 bases between them. The CDR3 DNA reads TGTGCCAGCAGCCCCATGGGATCGTCTTTCACCGGGGAGCTGTTTTTT. It is translated as CASSPMGSSFTGELFF.

The V call is TRBV5-1, the J call TRBJ2-3; the D gene is possibly TRBD2 (6 bases). CDR3 size: 16 residues. V was shortened by 0 bases and J by 6 bases, with 17 bases between the two germline ends. Germline V gene sequence: CDR1 SGHRS, CDR2 YFSETQ. This CDR3 reads CASSLVLGGAVDTQYF. The CDR3 DNA is TGCGCCAGCAGCTTGGTTCTGGGGGGTGCGGTGGATACGCAGTATTTT.

By share of the sample, this clone is large. The CDR3 here is CASSLMAGQGYGYTF. As DNA, the CDR3 is TGCGCCAGCAGCTTGATGGCCGGACAGGGCTATGGCTACACCTTC. The V call is TRBV5-1, the J call TRBJ1-2, with TRBD1 identical over 8 bases. There are 15 residues in the CDR3. Germline CDR1 SGHRS, CDR2 YFSETQ. V gave up 1 base and J gave up 4 bases; unmatched junction bases: 6.

The rearrangement joins TRBV6-5 to TRBJ2-7; possibly TRBD1 for D (6 bases). This CDR3 region has 13 residues. Trimming took off 10 bases at V and 4 bases at J, with 17 bases between the two ends. Germline CDR1 and CDR2: MNHEY and SVGAGI. The CDR3 is CAISPTGLYEQYF. In DNA, the CDR3 is TGTGCCATCAGCCCCACAGGGTTGTACGAGCAGTACTTC.

Comment on this clone: The same CDR3 also results from other DNA sequences found in this sample. The gene calls are TRBV6-5 and TRBJ2-1, with 7 nucleotides matching TRBD1. Germline V lookup: CDR1 MNHEY, CDR2 SVGAGI. V dropped 6 bases and J dropped 12; count of bases not matched to a gene: 11. The CDR3 length is 13 residues. The CDR3 bases are TGTGCCAGCAGAACCACGGATCGGACAGGGCAGTTCTTC. Its translation: CASRTTDRTGQFF.

The chain employs TRBV10-3 and TRBJ2-7, with 11 bases aligning to TRBD2. Germline V CDR1 and CDR2: ENHRY, SYGVKD. V dropped 10 bases and J dropped 7; count of bases not matched to a gene: 12. The CDR3 sequence is 14 residues long. The CDR3 loop is CATEGASGRSEQYF. The CDR3 coding sequence is TGTGCCACCGAGGGTGCTAGCGGGAGGAGTGAGCAGTACTTC.

For the CDR3, the DNA is TGCGCCAGCAGCTTGGGGACAGGGTTTTTCGGCTACACCTTC. It encodes CASSLGTGFFGYTF. The genes are TRBV5-1 and TRBJ1-2; TRBD1 matches 8 bases. Per the germline V gene, CDR1 is SGHRS and CDR2 is YFSETQ. The CDR3 is made up of 14 amino acids. J gave up 8 bases and V 0 bases, and 6 bases lay outside the gene matches. Complete variable domain (other parts from reference TRBV5-1 and TRBJ1-2): KAGVTQTPRYLIKTRGQQVTLSCSPISGHRSVSWYQQTPGQGLQFLFEYFSETQRNKGNFPGRFSGRQFSNSRSEMNVSTLELGDSALYLCASSLGTGFFGYTFGSGTRLTVV.

This clone showed up just once. The chain has TRBV6-1 and TRBJ1-4; D is unresolved. Per germline, CDR1 MNHNS and CDR2 SASEGT. The CDR3 sequence is 14 residues long. V was shortened by 8 bases and J by 0 bases, with 10 bases between the two germline ends. DNA of the CDR3: TGTGCCAGCGGCCGACAAGCAACTAATGAAAAACTGTTTTTT. This sequence encodes CASGRQATNEKLFF.

The chain employs TRBV15 and TRBJ1-3; 8 nucleotides line up with TRBD1. V dropped 6 bases and J dropped 3; count of bases not matched to a gene: 7. Per germline, CDR1 LNHNV and CDR2 YYDKDF (reference sequence). CDR3 length: 15 residues. CDR3 bases: TGTGCCACCAGTCCCGACAGGGGCGTTGGAAACACCATATATTTT. This sequence encodes CATSPDRGVGNTIYF.

The chain is built from TRBV5-1 and TRBJ2-3; 11 bases agree with TRBD2. Per the germline V gene, CDR1 is SGHRS and CDR2 is YFSETQ. This CDR3 contains 15 residues. V was pared by 1 base and J by 5 bases, with 3 bases of the junction left unmatched. CDR3 protein: CASSLWLAGGDTQYF. The CDR3 bases are TGCGCCAGCAGCTTGTGGCTAGCGGGAGGAGATACGCAGTATTTT.

This clone was found once. The chain combines TRBV6-5 with TRBJ2-7, with 7 bases aligning to TRBD1. CDR1 and CDR2 from the germline V gene are MNHEY and SVGAGI. The CDR3 covers 13 residues. With V trimmed by 6 bases and J by 4 bases, 6 bases remained unmatched. Here the CDR3 reads CASRRGQYYEQYF. The CDR3 bases are TGTGCCAGCAGAAGGGGACAGTATTACGAGCAGTACTTC.

This clone was counted a few times. This chain links TRBV4-2 with TRBJ2-1; D may match TRBD1 or TRBD2 (5 bases each). V was clipped by 0 bases and J by 10 bases, with 13 bases between them. CDR1 is LGHNA and CDR2 is YNFKEQ in the germline V gene. This CDR3 contains 14 residues. CDR3: CASSQDLLGEEQFF. In nucleotides, the CDR3 is TGTGCCAGCAGCCAAGATCTCTTGGGGGAGGAGCAGTTCTTC.

V and J are TRBV7-8 and TRBJ2-5, with TRBD2 matching over 7 bases. CDR3 length equals 13 residues. With 3 bases clipped from V and 4 bases from J, the junction kept 2 bases outside the gene matches. CDR1 SGHVS and CDR2 FQNEAQ come from the germline V gene. In DNA form, the CDR3 reads TGTGCCAGCAGCTTTGGCGGGGGAGAGACCCAGTACTTC. Translated: CASSFGGGETQYF.

The rearrangement links TRBV7-6 to TRBJ2-7, with 10 bases fitting TRBD1. The CDR3 extends over 14 amino acids. Germline V gene data show CDR1 as SGHVS and CDR2 as FNYEAQ. V trimming: 4 bases; J trimming: 1 base; junction bases outside the gene matches: 1. CDR3 amino acids: CASSWTGGSYEQYF. In DNA form, the CDR3 reads TGTGCCAGCAGCTGGACAGGGGGATCCTACGAGCAGTACTTC.